This T cell receptor (beta chain) emerged from a study of blood T cell repertoires in COVID-19. CDR1 is LGHNA and CDR2 is YNFKEQ in the germline V gene. V lost 4 bases to trimming and J lost 5 bases, with 17 bases between them. This CDR3 comprises 15 residues. As handled by the study authors: Counts of nucleated cells, estimated from reference gene primer amplification, were obtained. This table comes from immunoSEQ multiplex PCR, and its TCRdb copy is limited to in-frame clones, with some not included. V, J and clone size are those of that table, while D and trimming were read from the DNA. The sample has about 300,000 clones; more than 70% are singletons.

The J gene is TRBJ2-5, the V gene TRBV4-2, with a possible D match to TRBD2 (6 bases). The material sequenced was peripheral blood. This receptor was obtained from a woman aged 25 to 39 who had recovered from COVID-19. In DNA form, the CDR3 reads TGTGCCAGCAGCCGCCCGGAGGGGCTCGGCGAGACCCAGTACTTC. This translates into CASSRPEGLGETQYF.